The entry below describes one T cell receptor beta chain. Its antigen remains unidentified. These data belong to a study of cytomegalovirus exposure and HLA in healthy donors. Study-wide context: In an early release, HLA-typed donors contributed tens of millions of unique TCR sequences. Whole-study results and caveats: Among TCR sequences, most were rare, though some public TCRs appeared in many donors.

Vbeta (60) and Jbeta (13) primers were used in the PCR. Authors' analysis steps: It was a later analysis that counted about 80 million unique TCR beta chains, of which some 9.9 million were shared. Clones were sequenced by immunoSEQ multiplex PCR, and TCRdb holds only the in-frame ones, with some missing. That table is the source of V, J and clone size, and D and trimming were worked out from the DNA. This sample has some 85,000 clones, with 60% to 85% found just once. The CDR3 sequence is 14 residues long. V was clipped by 4 bases and J by 3 bases, with 13 bases between them. The germline gives CDR1 MGHRA, CDR2 YSYEKL. Donors were ostensibly healthy at sampling, although undocumented immune exposures were probable.

Sequenced sample: PBMCs. This receptor was taken from a woman aged 40 to 50 in good health and CMV-seropositive. This chain connects TRBV4-1 to TRBJ2-7, with D perhaps matching TRBD2 (5 bases). The CDR3 DNA reads as TGCGCCAGCAGCCCCCTTGCGGGTTTCTACGAGCAGTACTTC. Translated: CASSPLAGFYEQYF.